This T cell receptor (beta chain) was recorded in a study of cytomegalovirus exposure and HLA in healthy donors (dated by TCRdb to the late 2010s). Describing the broader study: An earlier analysis of approximately 600 of the donors reported approximately 290 Gb of sequence data and 117 million unique TCR beta sequences from approximately 180 million T cells. Four to six DR-DQ haplotypes were handled as single units for association and clustering, since linkage in the cohort was strong. Alongside the repertoire data, information on donor age, sex, ethnicity and CMV serostatus was compiled. The study combined high-throughput TCR immunosequencing, statistical association of individual TCRs with disease status, and machine learning to predict cytomegalovirus infection status. Rather than drawing on any new phenotypic data, the later analysis identified candidate immune exposures from TCR beta sequences and the way those sequences occurred across donors. HLA typing covered class I and class II loci at four-digit resolution. To study patterns of TCR occurrence, a later analysis re-analyzed previously published TCR beta repertoires from more than 550 donors and added high-resolution HLA genotyping. The genetic ancestry cluster associated with self-reported Caucasian donors included roughly 84% of the 350 to 500 genotyped donors. Among about 400 genotyped donors of the cohort, an average of roughly 230,000 unique TCR beta nucleotide sequences was sequenced per donor, of which 15% to 20% were non-productive. A separate validation cohort of 100 to 150 different subjects was used in addition to the 666-subject first cohort. Typing coverage differed by locus: A, B, C, DRB1 and DQB1 were typed in about 629-640 donors, DQA1 in 522, DPA1 in approximately 610, and DPB1 in about 450. The aim of the study was to test whether cataloging public T cell receptors could identify signatures of past pathogen exposure. About 300 gigabases of sequencing data and tens of millions of unique TCR sequences were included in an early release covering 550 to 800 HLA-typed donors. An earlier analysis of fewer than 750 of the donors used high-throughput TCR beta sequencing to judge whether each TCR beta V gene segment behaved as functional or pseudogenic. Genome-wide SNP genotypes for about 60% of the roughly 700 donors were used in a later genetic analysis, which treated that subset as a discovery cohort. The T cell repertoires of under 750 subjects were profiled by immunosequencing and related to cytomegalovirus serostatus. Every repertoire in the discovery cohort had been generated on one and the same sequencing platform.

The germline V gene yields SGHRS for CDR1 and YFSETQ for CDR2. From the cysteine up to the phenylalanine, the CDR3 has a length of 18 residues. Just the 54-base CDR3 DNA is kept, in frame starting at base 1. V is clipped by 0 bases and J by 1 base, and the sequence between their germline boundaries is 19 bases long. The cohort consisted of fewer than 700 healthy bone marrow donors. At the time of sampling, all cohort members were nominally healthy, though unrecorded immune exposures were likely present. The donor was CMV seronegative and was included in the group of approximately 350 seronegative cohort members. A peripheral blood sample was provided by each donor, and peripheral blood mononuclear cells were used for TCR beta sequencing. The Qiagen DNeasy Blood Extraction Kit was used to extract genomic DNA from the blood cell samples. Library preparation was by the immunoSEQ multiplex PCR assay. The multiplex PCR relied on a mix of 60 forward primers for TCR Vbeta segments and 13 reverse primers for TCR Jbeta segments. The CDR3 region of rearranged TCR beta genes was amplified from genomic DNA with a multiplex PCR assay. Amplified TCR beta libraries were sequenced as 87-base-pair reads on the Illumina HiSeq System. As for the authors' bioinformatics: A later analysis tallied roughly 76 million unique TCR beta chains across the approximately 670 repertoires, and about 10 million of those chains were shared by two or more donors. To remove PCR and sequencing errors, raw reads were error-corrected and collapsed into unique sequences using a nearest-neighbor algorithm that merged closely related sequences. V, D and J gene segments were assigned by aligning CDR3 sequences to IMGT reference sequences. For a sequence to be retained, a match of at least six nucleotides to both a V gene segment and a J gene segment was required. Rearrangements were classified as productive when the CDR3 lacked stop codons and remained in frame with V and J, and all other rearrangements were classified as non-productive. CDR3 was defined by IMGT convention, running from the second conserved V-encoded cysteine to the conserved J-encoded phenylalanine. Sequences without an unambiguous match to a single V gene segment were excluded from the earlier analysis of 450 to 750 of the donors. An earlier analysis of a few hundred of the donors classified V segments as functional when productive rearrangements were above 56.7% and as segregating when the standard deviation between donors was above 5%. To diagnose cytomegalovirus status from the catalog of TCR beta chain sequences, a statistical classification framework was built. A later analysis assigned V and J genes by comparing TCR nucleotide sequences with IMGT/GENE-DB human TR gene sequences. The TCRdist pipeline was used in a later analysis to assign CDR3 sequences and most-parsimonious VDJ recombination scenarios. A later analysis defined each TCR beta chain by its CDR3 amino acid sequence plus V-gene family, and excluded reads lacking a unique V-gene family. A later analysis removed 592 highly shared, low-generation-probability nucleotide sequences to deal with suspected cross-contamination and a sequencing artifact. For each public chain, a later analysis derived a clonal expansion index from normalized ranks of inferred template counts within each repertoire. Generation probabilities in a later analysis came from a VDJ recombination model fitted to out-of-frame rearrangements, and those results were checked against IGoR. In a later analysis, TCR-TCR, TCR-HLA and TCR-CMV co-occurrence was scored with hypergeometric tests, and a repertoire-size bias correction was applied to TCR pairs. False discovery rates were estimated in a later analysis by permuting HLA or CMV assignments 20 times. A later analysis grouped co-occurring TCRs with DBSCAN, adding TCRdist sequence similarity when clustering within HLA-allele-positive subsets. Repertoires with fewer than 30,000 or more than 120,000 public chains were left out of co-occurrence clustering, as were a few repertoires with anomalous nucleotide sharing. The immuneACCESS repertoire file appears here via TCRdb, limited to in-frame rearrangements. These files lack a portion of the clones; in checked studies, under half of the deficit traces to unresolved V genes, and the cause of the others is not known. Clone size and the V and J calls come from that table; the DNA yielded D and trimming. The sample table contains about 120,000 clones; only one count was recorded for 15% of them. Together, the top ten hold about 2% of the sample.

This clone showed up just a few times. Its antigen is not yet known. There are no base qualities to consult, and no much larger clone falls within one base. The research as a whole found: A later analysis reported that several top co-occurrence clusters appeared linked to parvovirus B19, influenza, CMV and Epstein-Barr virus. Most CMV-associated TCR beta chains appeared to be HLA-restricted in a later analysis, and the HLA associations seemed to be driven largely by CMV exposure. V-gene and J-gene trimming of TCR beta chains was associated with a missense DCLRE1C variant in a later genetic analysis, and the association was replicated in an independent cohort. A few of the identified cytomegalovirus-associated TCR beta chains were confirmed in vitro to be specific for cytomegalovirus antigens. Some IMGT-functional V segments, including TRBV6-2 and TRBV6-3, could not be told apart with the 87-base-pair reads, so those segments were excluded. Broadly in line with IMGT annotations, most TCR beta V segments showed up in productive rearrangements about 90% or about 30% of the time in an earlier analysis of approximately 600 of the donors. Only TCR beta chains were sequenced in this cohort, and the absence of alpha or paired-chain data limited detectable features. Linkage disequilibrium might explain the correlated functional status among segregating V segments, but an unknown experimental factor could not be excluded. Because counts were too low, some 16 rarely observed V segments, including chromosome 9 orphons, were excluded from the earlier analysis of fewer than 650 of the donors. For the cohort, immune exposure information was limited to CMV serostatus. According to a later analysis, TCR association rates differed among HLA loci, with DRB1 alleles showing the most associated TCRs and HLA-C alleles showing the fewest. Sequencing depth was assumed to be roughly uniform across donors in the presence/absence analyses, though that assumption may not hold. In a later analysis, around 17,000 TCR beta sequences were associated with specific HLA alleles at a false discovery rate of 0.05. A further reported finding was that TCR beta sequences accurately predicted the HLA-A and HLA-B alleles for most subjects in the first cohort. A total of some 180 TCR beta chains were listed by the study as associated with cytomegalovirus. Strong co-occurrence of HLA alleles, especially DR and DQ, made assigning TCR associations to individual alleles difficult. While some public TCRs were present in many individuals, most TCR sequences turned up only very rarely across donors. The sequencing pipeline was judged likely to have produced a cluster of highly shared sequence variants as a technical artifact. Compared with the roughly 670-donor mean, donors in an Asian-associated ancestry cluster had fewer N-insertions in productive TCRs, according to a later genetic analysis. A later analysis found that HLA-associated TCR beta chains were more clonally expanded and had lower generation probabilities than equally common non-associated chains. Because HLA typing was missing for some donors at each locus, association tests included only the typed subset. The classifier was reported to diagnose cytomegalovirus status with high specificity and sensitivity in both the original and validation cohorts. The authors suggested that the approach could potentially be extended to other disease states and immunological phenotypes.

This sequence uses TRBV5-1 and TRBJ1-2, and perhaps TRBD1 as D gene, on 6 matching bases. The sequenced material came from PBMCs. The sequence was obtained from a woman under 30 in good health and CMV-seronegative. The CDR3 region reads CASSLGGRSSDSNYGYTF. The DNA sequence follows: TGCGCCAGCAGCTTGGGGGGCAGGTCCTCGGACAGTAACTATGGCTACACCTTC. The entire variable domain, with the stretches around the CDR3 drawn from the reference TRBV5-1 and TRBJ1-2 proteins, is KAGVTQTPRYLIKTRGQQVTLSCSPISGHRSVSWYQQTPGQGLQFLFEYFSETQRNKGNFPGRFSGRQFSNSRSEMNVSTLELGDSALYLCASSLGGRSSDSNYGYTFGSGTRLTVV.